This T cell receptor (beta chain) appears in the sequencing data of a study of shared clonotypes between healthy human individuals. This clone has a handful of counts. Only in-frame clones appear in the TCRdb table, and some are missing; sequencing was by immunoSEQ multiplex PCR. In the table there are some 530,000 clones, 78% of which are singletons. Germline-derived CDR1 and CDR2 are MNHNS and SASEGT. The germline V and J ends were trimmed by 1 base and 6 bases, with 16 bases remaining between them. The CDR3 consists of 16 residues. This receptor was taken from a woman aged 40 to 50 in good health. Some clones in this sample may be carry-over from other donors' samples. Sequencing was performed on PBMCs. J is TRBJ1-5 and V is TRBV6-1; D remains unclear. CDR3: CASSEEEVSVGQPQHF. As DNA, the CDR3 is TGTGCCAGCAGTGAAGAGGAGGTGTCAGTGGGTCAGCCCCAGCATTTT.